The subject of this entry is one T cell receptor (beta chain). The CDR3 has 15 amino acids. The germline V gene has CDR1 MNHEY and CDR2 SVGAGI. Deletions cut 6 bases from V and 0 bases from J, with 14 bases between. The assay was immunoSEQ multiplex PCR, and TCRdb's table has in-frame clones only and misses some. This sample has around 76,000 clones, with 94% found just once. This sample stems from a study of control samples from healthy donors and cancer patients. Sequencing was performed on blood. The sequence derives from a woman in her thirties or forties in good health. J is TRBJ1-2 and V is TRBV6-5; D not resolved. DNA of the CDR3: TGTGCCAGCAGCTCCCCCGGGCCCTCTAACTATGGCTACACCTTC. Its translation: CASSSPGPSNYGYTF.